The next 18 T cell receptor beta chains were all read from a single sample in a study of shared clonotypes between healthy human individuals. Here immunoSEQ multiplex PCR was the method, and the copy in TCRdb shows in-frame clones only, minus some. The sample has roughly 590,000 clones, 95% to 96% seen once. CD45RO negativity and positive selection for CCR7 defined naive CD8 cells, a population that excluded terminally differentiated effector memory CD45RA+ cells. Material: naive CD8+ T cells sorted from blood. The receptors shown here come from a woman under 40 in good health.

V is TRBV11-2 and J is TRBJ1-1; no clear D gene. The germline gives CDR1 SGHAT, CDR2 FQNNGV. This CDR3 has 12 residues. Trimming took 3 bases from V and 5 from J, leaving 7 bases between them. For the CDR3, the DNA is TGTGCCAGCAGCTTTGGGTCAACTGAAGCTTTCTTT. Translating gives CASSFGSTEAFF.

V usage is TRBV5-1 and J usage is TRBJ2-7, with 8 nucleotides matching TRBD1. The J segment lost 1 base and the V segment lost 1 base, leaving 10 bases of the junction unmatched. Germline V gives CDR1 SGHRS, CDR2 YFSETQ. The CDR3 spans 17 residues. The CDR3 is CASSLYGPDRGSYEQYF. The CDR3, as DNA: TGCGCCAGCAGCTTGTACGGTCCCGACAGGGGTTCCTACGAGCAGTACTTC.

The chain couples TRBV14 to TRBJ2-7, with 9 bases fitting TRBD1. In germline, CDR1 is SGHDN, CDR2 FVKESK. The CDR3 consists of 16 residues. The trim removed 4 bases at V and 5 bases at J, leaving 12 bases unmatched. The CDR3 DNA sequence: TGTGCCAGCAGCCCCTACTACGGGACAGGGTATGACGAGCAGTACTTC. Residues: CASSPYYGTGYDEQYF.

The rearrangement joins TRBV5-6 to TRBJ2-1; TRBD2 matches at 9 bases. Losses at the gene ends were 6 bases for V and 7 bases for J; bases not matched to a gene: 11. CDR3 length: 15 residues. Germline V lookup: CDR1 SGHDT, CDR2 YYEEEE. Written as DNA, the CDR3 is TGTGCCAGCACACGAGGGAGCGGGAGGTGGAATGAGCAGTTCTTC. Translating it yields CASTRGSGRWNEQFF.

The gene calls are TRBV5-4 and TRBJ1-1; weak D call: TRBD1 (5 bases). V was pared by 2 bases and J by 1 base, with 6 bases between. Per germline, CDR1 SGHNT and CDR2 YYREEE (reference sequence). The CDR3 has 13 residues. Written as DNA, the CDR3 is TGTGCCAGCAGCTTCGGACAGAACACTGAAGCTTTCTTT. The encoded protein is CASSFGQNTEAFF.

This clone occurred once. The chain joins TRBV7-9 to TRBJ1-4; unclear D gene. CDR1 is SEHNR and CDR2 is FQNEAQ in the germline V gene (reference sequence). The CDR3 is 13 amino acids. V shed 8 bases and J shed 12 bases, with 19 bases lying between them. CDR3 in amino acids: CASGGPGSGELFF. The DNA of the CDR3 is TGTGCCAGCGGCGGGCCCGGTAGTGGTGAACTGTTTTTT.

V gene TRBV27 combines with J gene TRBJ1-6; D gene ambiguous. The germline gives CDR1 MNHEY, CDR2 SMNVEV (reference sequence). Trimming pared 6 bases from V and 14 bases from J, leaving 11 bases between. The CDR3 covers 11 residues. The CDR3 nucleotides read TGTGCCAGCAGGAAGAGTGGTACCCTCCACTTT. Protein sequence: CASRKSGTLHF.

The V call is TRBV6-5, the J call TRBJ2-2; D is perhaps TRBD2 (6 bases). CDR1 is MNHEY, CDR2 SVGAGI, per germline. The V gene lost 4 bases and the J gene lost 6 bases, with 15 bases spanning the gap. The CDR3 has 15 residues. In nucleotides, the CDR3 is TGTGCCAGCAGTTCGGCGGGGATATGGGCCGGGGAGCTGTTTTTT. It is translated as CASSSAGIWAGELFF.

The chain links TRBV19 to TRBJ1-2, with 12 bases aligning to TRBD1. Germline V lookup: CDR1 LNHDA, CDR2 SQIVND (reference sequence). Unmatched junction bases numbered 13, after V lost 4 bases and J lost 7 bases. This CDR3 contains 17 residues. The CDR3 loop is CASSRERLGQGAFGYTF. CDR3 in DNA: TGTGCCAGTAGTAGGGAACGATTGGGACAGGGGGCGTTTGGCTACACCTTC.

The chain is built from TRBV19 and TRBJ2-3, with 8 bases lining up with TRBD1. CDR1 is LNHDA and CDR2 is SQIVND in the germline V gene (reference sequence). The ends lost 4 bases at V and 5 bases at J; junction bases unmatched: 8. The CDR3 length is 15 residues. The CDR3 loop reads CASSTDQGAGDTQYF. DNA of the CDR3: TGTGCCAGTAGTACCGATCAGGGGGCCGGAGATACGCAGTATTTT.

Points on this clone: Other DNA sequences in this specimen translate into the identical CDR3. This sequence joins TRBV27 and TRBJ2-5; weak D call: TRBD2 (6 bases). The DNA end favors TRBJ2-7, so the J call may be wrong. CDR1 and CDR2 from the germline V gene are MNHEY and SMNVEV (reference sequence). This CDR3 spans 13 amino acids. The DNA of the CDR3 is TGTGCCAGCAGGCCCGGGACTGGCTACGAGCAGTACTTC. This codes for CASRPGTGYEQYF.

This chain connects TRBV28 to TRBJ2-1; D ambiguous. Per germline, CDR1 MDHEN and CDR2 SYDVKM. Trimming took off 3 bases at V and 0 bases at J, with 15 bases between the two ends. There are 17 residues in the CDR3. The CDR3 loop reads CASSFLAPMSSYNEQFF. The CDR3 coding sequence is TGTGCCAGCAGTTTCTTGGCCCCAATGAGCTCCTACAATGAGCAGTTCTTC.

CDR3 in amino acids: CASSKTSGRADTQYF. For the CDR3, the DNA is TGTGCCAGCAGCAAGACTAGCGGTAGGGCAGATACGCAGTATTTT. V usage is TRBV6-1 and J usage is TRBJ2-3, with 9 bases that match TRBD2. Germline trimming cut 6 bases from V and 4 bases from J; bases unmatched to any gene: 8. Germline V gene lookup returns CDR1 MNHNS and CDR2 SASEGT. The CDR3 is made up of 15 amino acids.

This chain joins TRBV28 and TRBJ2-3; D is unclear. V was trimmed by 5 bases and J by 3 bases, leaving 12 bases between them. CDR3 length equals 14 residues. Per germline, CDR1 MDHEN and CDR2 SYDVKM. Here the CDR3 DNA reads TGTGCCAGCAGTCCAGAGACGGATACAGATACGCAGTATTTT. Translation: CASSPETDTDTQYF.

The J gene is TRBJ2-1, the V gene TRBV7-9; D remains unclear. V lost 1 base and J lost 7, with 5 bases in between. The CDR3 covers 12 residues. Germline CDR1 SEHNR, CDR2 FQNEAQ (reference sequence). The CDR3 sequence: CASSLVTNEQFF. The CDR3 nucleotides read TGTGCCAGCAGCTTAGTCACTAATGAGCAGTTCTTC.

The rearrangement joins TRBV4-1 to TRBJ2-5; D is undetermined. Germline assignment: CDR1 MGHRA and CDR2 YSYEKL. The CDR3 is made up of 14 amino acids. Trimming removed 2 bases at V and 3 bases at J, with 10 bases between. CDR3 protein: CASSQSPVEETQYF. The CDR3 nucleotides are TGCGCCAGCAGCCAATCTCCAGTGGAAGAGACCCAGTACTTC.

The rearrangement uses TRBV5-1 and TRBJ1-1, with D maybe TRBD1 (6 bases). Germline CDR1 reads SGHRS; CDR2 reads YFSETQ. Deletions cut 3 bases from V and 4 bases from J, with 22 bases between. The length of the CDR3 is 17 residues. The CDR3: CASSSGDTWGSGTEAFF. In DNA, the CDR3 is TGCGCCAGCAGCTCTGGGGACACATGGGGAAGTGGCACTGAAGCTTTCTTT.

This chain links TRBV21-1 with TRBJ2-7; TRBD1 is the table's D call and was not checked against the DNA. TRBV21-1 is flagged as a pseudogene. The length of the CDR3 is 12 residues. CDR3: CASSKGSYEQYF. The CDR3 nucleotides read TGTGCCAGCAGCAAGGGCAGCTACGAGCAGTACTTC.